This TCR beta chain originates from a study of T-cell reconstitution after alpha-beta-depleted transplantation in children. Findings and caveats of the study: Surviving recipient T cells and thymic progenitors produced the high day-60 TCRbeta diversity seen in some patients. Reportedly, roughly two months post-transplant, alpha-beta T cells arose from several hundred expanded graft clones. At the one-year point after transplant, T-cell counts and TCRbeta diversity were found to come mostly from T cells that had been newly produced.

This clonotype was picked up many times. What it binds is unknown. It was with unique molecular identifiers that the TCRbeta library was prepared. TCRdb redid the calling of the PCR reads with MiXCR, one entry per CDR3 protein. The sample records some 150,000 distinct CDR3 sequences, roughly 9% being singletons. V lost 3 bases and J lost 9, with 12 bases in between. CDR1 ENHRY and CDR2 SYGVKD come from the germline V gene. The CDR3 covers 14 residues. This chain uses TRBV10-3 with TRBJ1-6; TRBD1 is a possible D gene (5 bases). This specimen consisted of PBMCs, mostly from graft donor cells, obtained 180 days after TCRalphabeta/CD19-depleted stem cell transplant. The clonotype comes from a female patient aged 2-9 years who had a stem cell transplant for congenital amegakaryocytic thrombocytopenia, so the T cells may come from the graft donor. For the CDR3, the DNA is TGTGCCATCAGTGACAGGGTCAATATTTCACCCCTCCACTTT. Amino acid sequence: CAISDRVNISPLHF.